Below, one T cell receptor (beta chain) is given with its context. Its antigen remains unknown. The data belong to a study of monozygotic twins with inflammatory bowel disease. Eight separate reactions per sample yielded the cDNA. TCRdb processed the 5' RACE reads again and assigns one entry to each CDR3 protein, with no DNA. The table for this sample gives about 420,000 distinct CDR3 sequences. Notes on the study in general: A distinction between different T cell subtypes was not possible.

A 2.5 ml blood sample was drawn per donor. CDR3 size: 18 residues. The germline gives CDR1 MDHEN, CDR2 SYDVKM. Sequences were obtained from blood. The chain carries TRBV28 and TRBJ1-6. This sequence originates from a human donor with ulcerative colitis or Crohn's disease, or a healthy co-twin of an affected twin (not recorded which). The chain's CDR3 is CASSQGGLVNSYNSPLHF. The full variable domain, completed using reference TRBV28 and TRBJ1-6, is DVKVTQSSRYLVKRTGEKVFLECVQDMDHENMFWYRQDPGLGLRLIYFSYDVKMKEKGDIPEGYSVSREKKERFSLILESASTNQTSMYLCASSQGGLVNSYNSPLHFGNGTRLTVT.